This T cell receptor (beta chain) appears in the sequencing data of a study of breast tumors, draining lymph nodes, adjacent tissues. Axillary draining lymph nodes of breast cancer patients supplied the node samples. Study-wide findings and caveats: Data fit most tumor T cells coming from lymph node, expanding in tumor. Tumor repertoires ranked between lymph nodes and nontumor tissue in diversity, with V and J gene preferences.

This CDR3 contains 14 residues. CDR1 and CDR2 (germline): SGHVS, FNYEAQ. The V gene lost 3 bases and the J gene lost 6 bases, with 12 bases spanning the gap. Each CDR3 protein gets one entry after TCRdb re-called the multiplex PCR reads with MiXCR. Found here are about 150,000 distinct CDR3 sequences, around a third of them singletons; the top ten hold approximately 2.3%. Details on this clonotype: The antigen is unknown.

The sample taken for sequencing was axillary lymph node tissue. The J gene is TRBJ1-5, the V gene TRBV7-6, with D maybe TRBD1 (5 bases). The TCR originated in a female donor with breast cancer. Some clones in this sample may be carry-over from other donors' samples. The CDR3 region has the DNA TGTGCCAGCAGCTTCGGGGCAGGGAGTCAGCCCCAGCATTTT. The encoded protein is CASSFGAGSQPQHF.